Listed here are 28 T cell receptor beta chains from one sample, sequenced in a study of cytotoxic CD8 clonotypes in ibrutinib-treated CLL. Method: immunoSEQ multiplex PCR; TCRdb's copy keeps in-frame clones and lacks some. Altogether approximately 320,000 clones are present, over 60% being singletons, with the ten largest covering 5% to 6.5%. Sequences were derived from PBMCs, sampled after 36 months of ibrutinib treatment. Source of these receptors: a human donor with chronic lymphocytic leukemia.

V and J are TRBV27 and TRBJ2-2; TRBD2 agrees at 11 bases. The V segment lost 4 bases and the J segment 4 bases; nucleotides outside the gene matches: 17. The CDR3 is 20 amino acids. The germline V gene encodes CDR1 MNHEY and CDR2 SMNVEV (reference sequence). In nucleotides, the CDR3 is TGTGCCAGCAGTTCCTATCAGACAGGAATAGCGGGAGGGGTCACCGGGGAGCTGTTTTTT. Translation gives CASSSYQTGIAGGVTGELFF.

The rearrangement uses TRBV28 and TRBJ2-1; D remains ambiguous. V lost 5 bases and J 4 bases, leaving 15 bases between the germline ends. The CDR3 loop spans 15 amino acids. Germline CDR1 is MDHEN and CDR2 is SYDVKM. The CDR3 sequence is CASSPARSNYNEQFF. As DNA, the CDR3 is TGTGCCAGCAGTCCAGCCAGGTCCAATTACAATGAGCAGTTCTTC.

CDR3 residues: CASSQIDADTF. Written as DNA, the CDR3 is TGTGCCAGCAGCCAAATTGATGCGGACACCTTC. V is TRBV14 and J is TRBJ1-2; the D is unclear. Trimming stripped 2 bases from V and 12 bases from J, with 10 bases between. CDR3 length: 11 amino acids. The germline gives CDR1 SGHDN, CDR2 FVKESK.

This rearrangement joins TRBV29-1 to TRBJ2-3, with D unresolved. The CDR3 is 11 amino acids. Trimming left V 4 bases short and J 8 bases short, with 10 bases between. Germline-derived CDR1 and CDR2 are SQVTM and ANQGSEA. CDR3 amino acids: CSVGGVGTQYF. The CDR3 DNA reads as TGCAGCGTTGGAGGAGTAGGTACGCAGTATTTT.

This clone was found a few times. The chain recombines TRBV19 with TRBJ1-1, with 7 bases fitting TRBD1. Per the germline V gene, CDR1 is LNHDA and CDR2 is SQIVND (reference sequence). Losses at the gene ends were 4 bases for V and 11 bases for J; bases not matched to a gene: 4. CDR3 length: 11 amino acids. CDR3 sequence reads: CASSTFRGAFF. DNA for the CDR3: TGTGCCAGTAGTACTTTCAGGGGGGCTTTCTTT. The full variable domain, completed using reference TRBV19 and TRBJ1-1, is DGGITQSPKYLFRKEGQNVTLSCEQNLNHDAMYWYRQDPGQGLRLIYYSQIVNDFQKGDIAEGYSVSREKKESFPLTVTSAQKNPTAFYLCASSTFRGAFFGQGTRLTVV.

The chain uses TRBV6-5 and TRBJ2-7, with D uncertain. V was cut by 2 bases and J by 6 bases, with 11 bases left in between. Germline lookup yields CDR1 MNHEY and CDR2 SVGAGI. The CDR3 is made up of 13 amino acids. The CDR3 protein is CASSYEFRGEQYF. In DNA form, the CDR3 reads TGTGCCAGCAGTTACGAATTCCGCGGCGAGCAGTACTTC.

In DNA, the CDR3 is TGTGCCAGCAGTTGGGACAGGGGTAGCGGCTCTGCCTACTCCTACGAGCAGTACTTC. It is translated as CASSWDRGSGSAYSYEQYF. This rearrangement joins TRBV2 to TRBJ2-7, with TRBD1 matching over 10 bases. Germline CDR1 is SNHLY and CDR2 is FYNNEI. The CDR3 runs 19 residues. J gave up 0 bases and V 5 bases, and 16 bases lay outside the gene matches.

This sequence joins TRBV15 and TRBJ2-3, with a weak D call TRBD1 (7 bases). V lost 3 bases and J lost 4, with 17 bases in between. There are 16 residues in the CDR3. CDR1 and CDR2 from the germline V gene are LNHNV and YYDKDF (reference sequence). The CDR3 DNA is TGTGCCACCAGCAGCTCAGGGGGAGGAGAGGCAGATACGCAGTATTTT. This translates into CATSSSGGGEADTQYF.

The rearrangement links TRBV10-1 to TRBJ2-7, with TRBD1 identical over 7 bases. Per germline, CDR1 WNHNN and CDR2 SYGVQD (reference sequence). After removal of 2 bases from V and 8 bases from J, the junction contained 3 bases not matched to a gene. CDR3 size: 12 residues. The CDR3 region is CASSEPTGKQYF. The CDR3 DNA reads TGCGCCAGCAGTGAGCCGACAGGGAAGCAGTACTTC.

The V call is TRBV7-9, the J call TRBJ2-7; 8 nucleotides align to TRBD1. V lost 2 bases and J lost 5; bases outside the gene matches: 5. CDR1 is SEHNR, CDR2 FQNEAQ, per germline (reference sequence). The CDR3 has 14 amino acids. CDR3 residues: CASSLFDRGHEQYF. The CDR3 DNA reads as TGTGCCAGCAGCTTATTTGACAGGGGCCACGAGCAGTACTTC. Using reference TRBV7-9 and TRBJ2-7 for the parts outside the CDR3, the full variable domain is DTGVSQNPRHKITKRGQNVTFRCDPISEHNRLYWYRQTLGQGPEFLTYFQNEAQLEKSRLLSDRFSAERPKGSFSTLEIQRTEQGDSAMYLCASSLFDRGHEQYFGPGTRLTVT.

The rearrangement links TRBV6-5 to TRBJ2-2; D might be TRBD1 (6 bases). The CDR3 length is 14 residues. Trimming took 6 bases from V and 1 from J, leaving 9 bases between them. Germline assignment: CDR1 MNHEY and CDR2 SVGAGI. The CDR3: CASRAGVNTGELFF. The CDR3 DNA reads TGTGCCAGCAGAGCAGGGGTGAACACCGGGGAGCTGTTTTTT.

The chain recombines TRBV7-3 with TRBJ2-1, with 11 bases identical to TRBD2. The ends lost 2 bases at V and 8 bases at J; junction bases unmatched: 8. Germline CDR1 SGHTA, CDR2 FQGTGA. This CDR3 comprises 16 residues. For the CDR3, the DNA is TGTGCCAGCAGCTTAGGACTAGCGGGCAACAGGGATGAGCAGTTCTTC. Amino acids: CASSLGLAGNRDEQFF. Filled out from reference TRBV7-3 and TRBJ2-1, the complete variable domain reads GAGVSQTPSNKVTEKGKYVELRCDPISGHTALYWYRQSLGQGPEFLIYFQGTGAADDSGLPNDRFFAVRPEGSVSTLKIQRTERGDSAVYLCASSLGLAGNRDEQFFGPGTRLTVL.

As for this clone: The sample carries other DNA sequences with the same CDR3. The CDR3 sequence: CASSYGGNTEAFF. The CDR3 DNA reads as TGTGCCAGCAGTTACGGCGGGAACACTGAAGCTTTCTTT. The chain recombines TRBV6-6 with TRBJ1-1; unclear D gene. CDR1 and CDR2 (germline): MNHNY, SVGAGI (reference sequence). This CDR3 has 13 residues. The V gene lost 2 bases and the J gene lost 1 base, with 5 bases spanning the gap.

The DNA for the CDR3 is TGCAGTGCAAACCGGGACATGCAGTTCTTC. This translates into CSANRDMQFF. The V and J genes are TRBV20-1 and TRBJ2-1; possible D gene TRBD1, 6 bases. From germline, CDR1 is DFQATT and CDR2 SNEGSKA (reference sequence). V was pared by 6 bases and J by 12 bases, with 12 bases between. The CDR3 is 10 amino acids.

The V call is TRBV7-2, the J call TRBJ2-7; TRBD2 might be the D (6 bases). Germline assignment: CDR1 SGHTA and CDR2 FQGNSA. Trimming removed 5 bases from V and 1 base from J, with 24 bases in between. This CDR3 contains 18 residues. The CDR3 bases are TGTGCCAGCAGCGCTAGTGGCCACCGGGTCGGGGGATCCTACGAGCAGTACTTC. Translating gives CASSASGHRVGGSYEQYF.

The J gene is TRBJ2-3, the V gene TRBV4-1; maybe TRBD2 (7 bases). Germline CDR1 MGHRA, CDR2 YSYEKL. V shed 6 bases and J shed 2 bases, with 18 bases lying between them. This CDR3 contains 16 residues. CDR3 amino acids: CASRLSPGGITDTQYF. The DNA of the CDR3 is TGCGCCAGCAGACTTAGCCCGGGGGGCATCACAGATACGCAGTATTTT.

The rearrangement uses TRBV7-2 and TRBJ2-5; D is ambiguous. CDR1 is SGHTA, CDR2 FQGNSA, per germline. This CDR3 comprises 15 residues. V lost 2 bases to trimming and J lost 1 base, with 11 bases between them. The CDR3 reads CASSLWIPPQETQYF. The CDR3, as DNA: TGTGCCAGCAGCTTATGGATACCCCCCCAAGAGACCCAGTACTTC.

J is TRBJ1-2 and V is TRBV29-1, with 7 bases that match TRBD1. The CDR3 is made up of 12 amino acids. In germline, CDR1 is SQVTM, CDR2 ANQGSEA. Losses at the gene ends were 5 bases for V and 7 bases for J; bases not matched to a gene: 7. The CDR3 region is CSVTQGTAGYTF. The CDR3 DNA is TGCAGCGTTACACAGGGGACTGCTGGCTACACCTTC.

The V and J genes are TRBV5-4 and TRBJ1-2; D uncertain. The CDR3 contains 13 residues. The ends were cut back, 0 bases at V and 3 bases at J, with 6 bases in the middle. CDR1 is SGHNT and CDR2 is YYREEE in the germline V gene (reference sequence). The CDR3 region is CASSLGVDYGYTF. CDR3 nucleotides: TGTGCCAGCAGCTTGGGCGTGGACTATGGCTACACCTTC. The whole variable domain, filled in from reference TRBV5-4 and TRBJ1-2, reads ETGVTQSPTHLIKTRGQQVTLRCSSQSGHNTVSWYQQALGQGPQFIFQYYREEENGRGNFPPRFSGLQFPNYSSELNVNALELDDSALYLCASSLGVDYGYTFGSGTRLTVV.

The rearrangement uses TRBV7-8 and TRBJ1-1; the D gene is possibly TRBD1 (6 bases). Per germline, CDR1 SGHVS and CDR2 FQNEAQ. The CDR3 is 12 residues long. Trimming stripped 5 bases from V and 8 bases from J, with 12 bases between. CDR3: CASSVTGTEAFF. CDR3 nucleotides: TGTGCCAGCAGCGTAACCGGGACAGAAGCTTTCTTT.

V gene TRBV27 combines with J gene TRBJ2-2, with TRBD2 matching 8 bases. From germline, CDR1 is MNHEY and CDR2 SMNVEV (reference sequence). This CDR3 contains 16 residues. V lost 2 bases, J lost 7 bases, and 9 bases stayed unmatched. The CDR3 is CASSLTGLVAGGELFF. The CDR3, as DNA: TGTGCCAGCAGTTTAACGGGACTAGTGGCGGGCGGGGAGCTGTTTTTT.

The DNA for the CDR3 is TGTGCCACCAGCAGAGATCAGGGGATATACTACGAGCAGTACTTC. Translated: CATSRDQGIYYEQYF. The chain uses TRBV15 and TRBJ2-7; possible D gene TRBD1, 6 bases. Trimming shortened V by 0 bases and J by 3 bases, and 12 bases separated the two germline ends. Per the germline V gene, CDR1 is LNHNV and CDR2 is YYDKDF (reference sequence). The CDR3 runs 15 residues.

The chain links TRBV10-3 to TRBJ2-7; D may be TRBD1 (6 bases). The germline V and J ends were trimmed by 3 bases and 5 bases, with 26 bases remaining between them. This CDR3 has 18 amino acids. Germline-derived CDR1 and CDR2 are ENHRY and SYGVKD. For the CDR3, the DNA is TGTGCCATCAGTGACGTCCTCCAGTTGACAGGAGGCTACGACGAGCAGTACTTC. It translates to CAISDVLQLTGGYDEQYF.

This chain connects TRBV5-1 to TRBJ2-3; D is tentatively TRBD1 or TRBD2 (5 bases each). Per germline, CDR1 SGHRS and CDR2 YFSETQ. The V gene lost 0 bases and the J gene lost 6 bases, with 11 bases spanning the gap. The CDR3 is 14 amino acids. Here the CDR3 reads CASSLEGSMDTQYF. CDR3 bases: TGCGCCAGCAGCTTGGAGGGGAGTATGGATACGCAGTATTTT.

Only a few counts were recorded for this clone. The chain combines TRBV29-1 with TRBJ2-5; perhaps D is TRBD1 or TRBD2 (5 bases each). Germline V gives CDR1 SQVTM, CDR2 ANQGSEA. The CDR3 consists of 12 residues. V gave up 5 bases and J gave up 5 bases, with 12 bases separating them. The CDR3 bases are TGCAGCGTTATTCCGGGACCCGAGACCCAGTACTTC. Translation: CSVIPGPETQYF.

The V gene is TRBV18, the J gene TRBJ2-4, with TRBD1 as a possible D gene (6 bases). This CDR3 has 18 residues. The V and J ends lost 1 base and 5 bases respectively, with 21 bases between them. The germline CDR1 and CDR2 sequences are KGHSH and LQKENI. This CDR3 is CASSPLSANRVGENIQYF. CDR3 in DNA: TGTGCCAGCTCACCACTCTCTGCGAACAGGGTGGGGGAAAACATTCAGTACTTC.

CDR3 region: CSVDGQGPAGANVLTF. Here the CDR3 DNA reads TGCAGCGTTGACGGACAGGGTCCGGCTGGGGCCAACGTCCTGACTTTC. This chain joins TRBV29-1 and TRBJ2-6, with TRBD1 matching over 8 bases. The CDR3 length is 16 residues. The V gene end was trimmed by 3 bases and the J gene end by 2 bases; junction bases not matched to a gene: 6. The V gene's germline CDR1 is SQVTM and CDR2 ANQGSEA.

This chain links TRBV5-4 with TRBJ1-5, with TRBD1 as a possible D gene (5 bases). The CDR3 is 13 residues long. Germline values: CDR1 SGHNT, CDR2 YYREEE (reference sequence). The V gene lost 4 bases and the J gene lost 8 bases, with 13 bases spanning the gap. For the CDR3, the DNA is TGTGCCAGCAGCACGGGGGTTACGAAGCCCCAGCATTTT. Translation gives CASSTGVTKPQHF.